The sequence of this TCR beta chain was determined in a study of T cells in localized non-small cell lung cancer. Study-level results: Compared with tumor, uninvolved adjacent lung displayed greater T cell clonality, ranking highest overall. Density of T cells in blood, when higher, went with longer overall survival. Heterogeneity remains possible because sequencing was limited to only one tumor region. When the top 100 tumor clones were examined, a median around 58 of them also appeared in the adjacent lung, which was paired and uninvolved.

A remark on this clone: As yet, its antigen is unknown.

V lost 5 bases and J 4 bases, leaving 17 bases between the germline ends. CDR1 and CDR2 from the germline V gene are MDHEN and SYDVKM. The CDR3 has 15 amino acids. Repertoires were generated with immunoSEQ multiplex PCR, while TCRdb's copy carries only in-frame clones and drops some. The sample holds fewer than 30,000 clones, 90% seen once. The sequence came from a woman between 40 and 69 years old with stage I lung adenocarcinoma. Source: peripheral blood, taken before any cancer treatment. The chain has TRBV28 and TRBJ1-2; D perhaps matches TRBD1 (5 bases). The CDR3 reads CASSRTRVIGYGYTF. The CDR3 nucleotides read TGTGCCAGCAGTCGGACCAGGGTGATCGGCTATGGCTACACCTTC.